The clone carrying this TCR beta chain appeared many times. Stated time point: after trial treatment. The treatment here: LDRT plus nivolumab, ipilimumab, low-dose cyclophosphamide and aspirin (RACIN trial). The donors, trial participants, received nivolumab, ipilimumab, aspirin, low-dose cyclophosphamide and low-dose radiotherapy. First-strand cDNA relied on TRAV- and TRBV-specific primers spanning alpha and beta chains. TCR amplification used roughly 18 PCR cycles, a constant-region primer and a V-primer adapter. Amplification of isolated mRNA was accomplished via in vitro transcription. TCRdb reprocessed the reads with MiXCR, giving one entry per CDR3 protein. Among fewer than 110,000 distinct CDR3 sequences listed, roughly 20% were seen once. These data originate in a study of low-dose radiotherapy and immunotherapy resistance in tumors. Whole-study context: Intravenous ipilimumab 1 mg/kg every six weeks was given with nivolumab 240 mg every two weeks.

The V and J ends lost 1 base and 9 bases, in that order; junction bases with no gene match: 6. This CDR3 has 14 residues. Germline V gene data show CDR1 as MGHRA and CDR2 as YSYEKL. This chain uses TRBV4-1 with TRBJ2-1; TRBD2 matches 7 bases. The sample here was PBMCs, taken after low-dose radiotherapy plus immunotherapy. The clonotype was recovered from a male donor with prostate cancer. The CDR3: CASSQGGGSGEQFF. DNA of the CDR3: TGCGCCAGCAGCCAAGGGGGGGGTTCCGGTGAGCAGTTCTTC.